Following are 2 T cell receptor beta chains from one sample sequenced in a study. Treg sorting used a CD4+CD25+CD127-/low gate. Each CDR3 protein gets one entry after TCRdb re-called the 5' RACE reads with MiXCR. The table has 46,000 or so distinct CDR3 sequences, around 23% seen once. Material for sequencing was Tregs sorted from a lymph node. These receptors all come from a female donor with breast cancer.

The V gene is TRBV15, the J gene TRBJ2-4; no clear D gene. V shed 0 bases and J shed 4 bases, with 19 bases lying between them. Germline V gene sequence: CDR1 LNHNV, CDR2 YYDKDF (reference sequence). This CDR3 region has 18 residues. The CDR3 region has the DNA TGTGCCACCAGCAGAGATCAGGCCGTTGAGAGGAGTAAAAACATTCAGTACTTC. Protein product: CATSRDQAVERSKNIQYF.

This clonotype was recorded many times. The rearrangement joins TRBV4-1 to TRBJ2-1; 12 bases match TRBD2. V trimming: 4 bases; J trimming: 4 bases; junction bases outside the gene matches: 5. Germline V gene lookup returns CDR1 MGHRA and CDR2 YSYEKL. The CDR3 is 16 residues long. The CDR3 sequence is CASSPRLAGVYNEQFF. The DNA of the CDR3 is TGCGCCAGCAGCCCCAGACTAGCGGGAGTATACAATGAGCAGTTCTTC.